This paragraph reports one T cell receptor beta chain. Its specificity is unknown. The sample originates from a study of T cell responses to AZD1222 COVID-19 vaccine. Study findings and constraints: Baseline testing showed seropositivity in only six or seven AZD1222 recipients. CD4 TCRs covered the whole spike, strongest at regions 160-218 and 743-854. It should be noted that donors were predominantly white British and more often female, and clonal diversity was possibly underestimated. Breadth and depth of Spike-specific TCRs rose after two AZD1222 doses.

Profiling relied on immunoSEQ multiplex PCR, and the TCRdb table lists in-frame clones only, not all of them. The repertoire includes 95,000 to 150,000 clones, just over 90% of them detected once, and approximately 7.5% sits in the top ten. Germline V gene data show CDR1 as SGHNT and CDR2 as YENEEA. The CDR3 runs to 13 residues. The V end was cut by 5 bases, the J end by 7 bases, with 14 bases between. The chain recombines TRBV11-3 with TRBJ1-1; perhaps TRBD1 as D (6 bases). The sequence was collected from an adult in good health. Specimen: peripheral blood, collected on day 0 of AZD1222 vaccination. DNA of the CDR3: TGTGCCAGCAGCGGACCAGGGGATGTTGAAGCTTTCTTT. This gives the protein CASSGPGDVEAFF.